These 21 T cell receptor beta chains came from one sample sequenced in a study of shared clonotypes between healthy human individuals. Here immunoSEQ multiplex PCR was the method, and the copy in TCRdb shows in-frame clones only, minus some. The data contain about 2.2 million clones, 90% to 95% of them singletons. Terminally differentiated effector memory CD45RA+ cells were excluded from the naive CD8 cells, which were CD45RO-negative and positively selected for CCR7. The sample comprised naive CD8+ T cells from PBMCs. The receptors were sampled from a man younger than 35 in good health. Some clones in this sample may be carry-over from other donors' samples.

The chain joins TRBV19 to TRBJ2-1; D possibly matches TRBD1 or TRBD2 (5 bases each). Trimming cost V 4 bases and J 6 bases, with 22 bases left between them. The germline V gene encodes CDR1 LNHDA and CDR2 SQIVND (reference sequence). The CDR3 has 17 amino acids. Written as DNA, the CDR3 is TGTGCCAGTAGTACAGACGGGGCCCGGATTATATCCAATGAGCAGTTCTTC. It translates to CASSTDGARIISNEQFF. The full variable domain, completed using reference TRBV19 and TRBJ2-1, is DGGITQSPKYLFRKEGQNVTLSCEQNLNHDAMYWYRQDPGQGLRLIYYSQIVNDFQKGDIAEGYSVSREKKESFPLTVTSAQKNPTAFYLCASSTDGARIISNEQFFGPGTRLTVL.

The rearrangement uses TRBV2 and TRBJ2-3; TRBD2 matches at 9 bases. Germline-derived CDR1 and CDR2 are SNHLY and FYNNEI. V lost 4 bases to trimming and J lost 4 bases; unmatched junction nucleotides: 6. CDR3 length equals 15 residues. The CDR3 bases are TGTGCCAGCAGTGTCTTGCGGGAGGGCTCAGATACGCAGTATTTT. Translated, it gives CASSVLREGSDTQYF.

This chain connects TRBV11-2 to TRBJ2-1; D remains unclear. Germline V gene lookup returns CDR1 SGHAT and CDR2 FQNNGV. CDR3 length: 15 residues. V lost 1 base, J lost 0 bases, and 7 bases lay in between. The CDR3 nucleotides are TGTGCCAGCAGCTTAGCCCAAAGCTCCTACAATGAGCAGTTCTTC. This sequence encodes CASSLAQSSYNEQFF.

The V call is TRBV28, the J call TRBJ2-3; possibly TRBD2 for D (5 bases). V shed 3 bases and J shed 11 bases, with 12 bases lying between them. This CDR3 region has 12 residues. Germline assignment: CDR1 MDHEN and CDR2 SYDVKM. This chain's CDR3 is CASSLAGPKQYF. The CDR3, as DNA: TGTGCCAGCAGTTTGGCGGGCCCGAAGCAGTATTTT.

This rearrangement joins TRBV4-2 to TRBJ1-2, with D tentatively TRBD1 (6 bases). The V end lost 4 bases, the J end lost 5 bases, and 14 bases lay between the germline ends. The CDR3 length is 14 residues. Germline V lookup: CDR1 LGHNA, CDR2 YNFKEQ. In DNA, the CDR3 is TGTGCCAGCAGCCCGAGCAAGGGGGGATATGGCTACACCTTC. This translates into CASSPSKGGYGYTF.

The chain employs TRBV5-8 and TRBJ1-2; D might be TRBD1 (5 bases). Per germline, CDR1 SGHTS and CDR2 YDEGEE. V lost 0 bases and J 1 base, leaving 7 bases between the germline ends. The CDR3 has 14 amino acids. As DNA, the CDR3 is TGTGCCAGCAGCTTGGCGGGGGGTAACTATGGCTACACCTTC. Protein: CASSLAGGNYGYTF.

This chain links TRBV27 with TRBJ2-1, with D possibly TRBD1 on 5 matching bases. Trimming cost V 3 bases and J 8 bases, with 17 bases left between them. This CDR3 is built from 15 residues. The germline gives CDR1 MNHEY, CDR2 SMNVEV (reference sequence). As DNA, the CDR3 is TGTGCCAGCAGTTTCTTGCAGGGTTTCATCGATGAGCAGTTCTTC. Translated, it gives CASSFLQGFIDEQFF.

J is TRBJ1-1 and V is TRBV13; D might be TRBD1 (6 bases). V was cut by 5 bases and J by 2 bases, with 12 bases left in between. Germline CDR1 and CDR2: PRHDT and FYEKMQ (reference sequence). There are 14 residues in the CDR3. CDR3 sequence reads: CASSEGGSNTEAFF. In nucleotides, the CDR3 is TGTGCCAGCAGCGAGGGGGGGAGCAACACTGAAGCTTTCTTT.

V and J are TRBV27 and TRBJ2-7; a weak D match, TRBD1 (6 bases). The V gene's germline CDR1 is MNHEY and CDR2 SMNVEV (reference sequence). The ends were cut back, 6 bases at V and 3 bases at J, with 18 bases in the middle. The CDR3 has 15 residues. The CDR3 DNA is TGTGCCAGCAGAGGGGGAACGGGACGGAACTACGAGCAGTACTTC. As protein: CASRGGTGRNYEQYF.

CDR3 DNA: TGTGCCAGCAGTGACCAATTCGGCTATGACAGTGTTCAGCCCCAGCATTTT. The encoded protein is CASSDQFGYDSVQPQHF. The V gene is TRBV6-4, the J gene TRBJ1-5; D might be TRBD1 (5 bases). V shed 2 bases and J shed 6 bases, with 20 bases lying between them. This CDR3 spans 17 amino acids. Germline V lookup: CDR1 MRHNA, CDR2 SNTAGT.

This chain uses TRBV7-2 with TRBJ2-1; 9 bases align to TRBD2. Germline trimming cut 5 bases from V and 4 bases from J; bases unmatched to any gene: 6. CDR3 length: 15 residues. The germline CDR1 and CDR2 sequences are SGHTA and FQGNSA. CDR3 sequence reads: CASSAGLAHYNEQFF. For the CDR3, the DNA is TGTGCCAGCAGCGCGGGACTAGCACATTACAATGAGCAGTTCTTC.

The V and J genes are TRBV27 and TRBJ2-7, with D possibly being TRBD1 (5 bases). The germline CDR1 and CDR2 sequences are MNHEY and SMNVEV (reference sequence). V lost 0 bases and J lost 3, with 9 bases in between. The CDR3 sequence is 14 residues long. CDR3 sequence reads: CASSLSETDYEQYF. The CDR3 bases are TGTGCCAGCAGTTTATCGGAGACAGACTACGAGCAGTACTTC.

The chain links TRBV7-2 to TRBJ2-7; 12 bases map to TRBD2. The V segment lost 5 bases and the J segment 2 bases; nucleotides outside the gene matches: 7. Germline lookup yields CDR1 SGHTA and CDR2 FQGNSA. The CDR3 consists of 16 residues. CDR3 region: CASSPELAGGPYEQYF. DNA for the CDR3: TGTGCCAGCAGCCCTGAACTAGCGGGAGGCCCCTACGAGCAGTACTTC.

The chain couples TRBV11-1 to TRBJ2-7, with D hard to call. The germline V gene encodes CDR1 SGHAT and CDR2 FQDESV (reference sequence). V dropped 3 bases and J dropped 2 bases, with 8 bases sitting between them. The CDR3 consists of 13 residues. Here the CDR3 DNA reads TGTGCCAGCAGCTTCGAAGATACCTACGAGCAGTACTTC. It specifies CASSFEDTYEQYF.

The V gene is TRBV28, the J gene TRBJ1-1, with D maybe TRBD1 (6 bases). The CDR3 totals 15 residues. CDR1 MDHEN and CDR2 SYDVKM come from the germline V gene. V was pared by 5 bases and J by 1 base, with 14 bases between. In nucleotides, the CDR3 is TGTGCCAGCAGTACACTCAGGGGCTCGAACACTGAAGCTTTCTTT. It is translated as CASSTLRGSNTEAFF.

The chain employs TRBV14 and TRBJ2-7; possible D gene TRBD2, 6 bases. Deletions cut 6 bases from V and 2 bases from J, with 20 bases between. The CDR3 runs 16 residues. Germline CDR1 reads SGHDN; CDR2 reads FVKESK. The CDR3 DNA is TGTGCCAGCAGTCATACCGCCGCGGGACCGCCCTACGAGCAGTACTTC. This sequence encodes CASSHTAAGPPYEQYF.

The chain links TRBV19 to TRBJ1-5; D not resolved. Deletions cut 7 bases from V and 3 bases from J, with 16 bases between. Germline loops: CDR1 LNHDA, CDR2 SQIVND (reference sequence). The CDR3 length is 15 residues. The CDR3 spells CASISPYSNNQPQHF. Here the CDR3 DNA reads TGTGCCAGTATATCGCCGTACAGTAACAATCAGCCCCAGCATTTT. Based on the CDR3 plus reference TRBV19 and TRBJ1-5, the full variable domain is DGGITQSPKYLFRKEGQNVTLSCEQNLNHDAMYWYRQDPGQGLRLIYYSQIVNDFQKGDIAEGYSVSREKKESFPLTVTSAQKNPTAFYLCASISPYSNNQPQHFGDGTRLSIL.

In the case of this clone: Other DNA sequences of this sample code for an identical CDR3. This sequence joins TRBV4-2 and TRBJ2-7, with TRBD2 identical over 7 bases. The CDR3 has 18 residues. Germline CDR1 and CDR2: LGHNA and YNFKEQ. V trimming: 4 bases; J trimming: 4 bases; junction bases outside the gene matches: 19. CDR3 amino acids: CASSPITGRTPLIYEQYF. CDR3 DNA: TGTGCCAGCAGCCCGATTACCGGGAGGACCCCTTTGATATACGAGCAGTACTTC.

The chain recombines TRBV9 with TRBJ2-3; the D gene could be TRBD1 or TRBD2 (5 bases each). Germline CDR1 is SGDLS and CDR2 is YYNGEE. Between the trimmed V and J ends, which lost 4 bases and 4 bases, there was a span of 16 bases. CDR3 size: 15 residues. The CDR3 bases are TGTGCCAGCAGCCTGGGACCTTCGGCGGCAGATACGCAGTATTTT. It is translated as CASSLGPSAADTQYF.

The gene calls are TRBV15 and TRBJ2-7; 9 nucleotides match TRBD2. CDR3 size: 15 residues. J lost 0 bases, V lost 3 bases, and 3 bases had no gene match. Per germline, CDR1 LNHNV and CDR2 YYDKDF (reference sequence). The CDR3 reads CATSSGGRGSYEQYF. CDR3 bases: TGTGCCACCAGCAGCGGCGGGAGGGGCTCCTACGAGCAGTACTTC.

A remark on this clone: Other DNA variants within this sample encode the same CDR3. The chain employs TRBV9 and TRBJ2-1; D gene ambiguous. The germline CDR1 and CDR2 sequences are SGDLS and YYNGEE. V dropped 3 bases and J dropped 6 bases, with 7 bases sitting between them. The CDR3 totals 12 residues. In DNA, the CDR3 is TGTGCCAGCAGCGGAGTTGGCAATGAGCAGTTCTTC. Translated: CASSGVGNEQFF.